This T cell receptor (beta chain) was sequenced for a study of shared clonotypes between healthy human individuals. Overall study findings and caveats: Among donors, the sharing of clonotypes was expected to be influenced by sequencing depth. With few donors, the genetic and exposure-history diversity represented was limited.

When replicate PCRs were run on sorted subsets, they used 150 to 250 ng DNA, roughly 30,000 T cell genomes. The protocol was immunoSEQ multiplex PCR, while the TCRdb copy is restricted to in-frame clones and leaves out a portion. The table lists hundreds of thousands of clones, more than 70% of them singletons. With regard to this clone: The antigen is undetermined.

This CDR3 has 15 residues. V shed 3 bases and J 3 bases; nucleotides not matched to a gene: 7. Germline V gene data show CDR1 as KGHSH and CDR2 as LQKENI. The source is a woman younger than 45 in good health. Input material: memory CD4+ T cells sorted from blood. As to subset: CD45RA-negative fraction. The rearrangement uses TRBV18 and TRBJ1-1; 7 bases line up with TRBD1. CDR3 amino acids: CASSPRITGDTEAFF. CDR3 in DNA: TGTGCCAGCTCACCCCGGATAACAGGGGACACTGAAGCTTTCTTT. The whole variable domain, remainder taken from reference TRBV18 and TRBJ1-1, is NAGVMQNPRHLVRRRGQEARLRCSPMKGHSHVYWYRQLPEEGLKFMVYLQKENIIDESGMPKERFSAEFPKEGPSILRIQQVVRGDSAAYFCASSPRITGDTEAFFGQGTRLTVV.